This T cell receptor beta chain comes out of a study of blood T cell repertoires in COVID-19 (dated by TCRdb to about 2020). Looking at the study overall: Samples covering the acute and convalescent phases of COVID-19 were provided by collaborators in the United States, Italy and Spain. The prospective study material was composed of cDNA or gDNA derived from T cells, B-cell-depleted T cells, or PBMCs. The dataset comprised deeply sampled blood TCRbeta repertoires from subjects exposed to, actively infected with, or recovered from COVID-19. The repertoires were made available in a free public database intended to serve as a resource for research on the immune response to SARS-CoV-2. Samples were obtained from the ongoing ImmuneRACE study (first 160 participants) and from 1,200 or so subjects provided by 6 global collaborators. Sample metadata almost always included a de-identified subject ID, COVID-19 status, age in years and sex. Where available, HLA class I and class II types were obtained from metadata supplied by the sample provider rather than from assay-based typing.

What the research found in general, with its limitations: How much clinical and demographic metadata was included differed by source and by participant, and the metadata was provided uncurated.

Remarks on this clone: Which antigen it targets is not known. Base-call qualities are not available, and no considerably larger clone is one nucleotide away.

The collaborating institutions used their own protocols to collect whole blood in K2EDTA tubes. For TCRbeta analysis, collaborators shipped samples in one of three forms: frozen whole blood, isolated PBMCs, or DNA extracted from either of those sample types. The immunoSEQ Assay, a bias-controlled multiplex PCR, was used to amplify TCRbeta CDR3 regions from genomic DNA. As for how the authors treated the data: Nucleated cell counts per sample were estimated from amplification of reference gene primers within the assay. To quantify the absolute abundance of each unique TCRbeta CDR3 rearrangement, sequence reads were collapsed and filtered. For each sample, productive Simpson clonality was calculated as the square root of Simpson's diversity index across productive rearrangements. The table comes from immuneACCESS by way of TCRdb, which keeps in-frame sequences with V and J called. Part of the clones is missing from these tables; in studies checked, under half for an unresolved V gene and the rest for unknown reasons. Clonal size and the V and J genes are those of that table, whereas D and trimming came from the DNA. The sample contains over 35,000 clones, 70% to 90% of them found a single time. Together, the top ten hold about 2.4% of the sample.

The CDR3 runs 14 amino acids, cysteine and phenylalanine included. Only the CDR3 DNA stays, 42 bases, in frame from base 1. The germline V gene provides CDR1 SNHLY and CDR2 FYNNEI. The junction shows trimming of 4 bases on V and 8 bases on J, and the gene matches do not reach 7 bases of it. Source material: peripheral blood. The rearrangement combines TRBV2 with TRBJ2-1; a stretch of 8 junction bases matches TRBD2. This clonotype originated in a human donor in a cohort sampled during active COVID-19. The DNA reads TGTGCCAGCAGTGGGACTAGCTTGGGTCATGAGCAGTTCTTC. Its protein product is CASSGTSLGHEQFF.